A single sample gave rise to the 11 T cell receptor beta chains below, sequenced in a study of T cells in Graves' hyperthyroidism and ophthalmopathy. What was amplified from RNA transcripts were TCR beta CDR3 regions. With the HTBI primer set, the TCR CDR3 went through a first round of RT-PCR. TCRdb independently ran MiXCR on the multiplex PCR reads; one entry per CDR3 protein. The sample shows hundreds of thousands of distinct CDR3 sequences, around 15% of them seen only once. Sequencing used blood. The receptors here all came from a woman aged 18 to 35 with Graves' hyperthyroidism.

This chain joins TRBV6-2 or TRBV6-3 and TRBJ1-1; D may be TRBD1 (6 bases). CDR1 and CDR2 (germline): MNHEY, SVGEGT. This CDR3 comprises 11 residues. Trimming took 6 bases from V and 6 from J, leaving 8 bases between them. The CDR3 DNA reads TGTGCCAGCAGGCAGGGGCCTGAAGCTTTCTTT. It yields the protein CASRQGPEAFF.

The genes are TRBV29-1 and TRBJ1-4; D may be TRBD1 (5 bases). Trimming took 1 base from V and 6 from J, leaving 12 bases between them. This CDR3 contains 14 residues. Germline CDR1 reads SQVTM; CDR2 reads ANQGSEA. CDR3 region: CSVEAREGDEKLFF. Written as DNA, the CDR3 is TGCAGCGTTGAAGCCAGGGAAGGGGATGAAAAACTGTTTTTT. The variable domain in full, with the rest retrieved from reference TRBV29-1 and TRBJ1-4, is SAVISQKPSRDICQRGTSLTIQCQVDSQVTMMFWYRQQPGQSLTLIATANQGSEATYESGFVIDKFPISRPNLTFSTLTVSNMSPEDSSIYLCSVEAREGDEKLFFGSGTQLSVL.

In this sample, this clonotype turned up many times. The J gene is TRBJ1-1, the V gene TRBV7-9; no clear D. The CDR3 consists of 13 residues. Trimming shortened V by 6 bases and J by 3 bases, and 11 bases separated the two germline ends. The V gene's germline CDR1 is SEHNR and CDR2 FQNEAQ (reference sequence). The chain's CDR3 is CASRLRGDTEAFF. The CDR3 nucleotides read TGTGCCAGCAGACTTCGGGGAGACACTGAAGCTTTCTTT.

The chain has TRBV7-9 and TRBJ1-2; D is undetermined. The CDR3 length is 13 residues. Trimming cost V 5 bases and J 5 bases, with 12 bases left between them. The germline V gene has CDR1 SEHNR and CDR2 FQNEAQ (reference sequence). The CDR3 sequence is CASSPNLKYGYTF. For the CDR3, the DNA is TGTGCCAGCAGCCCCAACCTAAAATATGGCTACACCTTC. Looking up the rest from reference TRBV7-9 and TRBJ1-2 gives the full variable domain: DTGVSQNPRHKITKRGQNVTFRCDPISEHNRLYWYRQTLGQGPEFLTYFQNEAQLEKSRLLSDRFSAERPKGSFSTLEIQRTEQGDSAMYLCASSPNLKYGYTFGSGTRLTVV.

To note about this clonotype: Just one base apart from a much larger clone, this may be a read error. V usage is TRBV20-1 and J usage is TRBJ2-7; possible D gene TRBD2, 5 bases. CDR3 length: 16 amino acids. Germline lookup yields CDR1 DFQATT and CDR2 SNEGSKA (reference sequence). Trimming pared 2 bases from V and 7 bases from J, leaving 24 bases between. In nucleotides, the CDR3 is TGCAGTGCTAGACCCCTGTATCAAGCGGTGCCGAATGAGCAGTACTTC. This translates into CSARPLYQAVPNEQYF.

This chain connects TRBV7-2 to TRBJ1-6, with D tentatively TRBD1 (6 bases). This CDR3 contains 15 residues. CDR1 is SGHTA, CDR2 FQGNSA, per germline. Deletions cut 3 bases from V and 4 bases from J, with 10 bases between. The CDR3 coding sequence is TGTGCCAGCAGCTTGACAGGACTGTATAATTCACCCCTCCACTTT. Its translation is CASSLTGLYNSPLHF.

The chain combines TRBV11-2 with TRBJ2-3; 14 bases line up with TRBD2. Germline V gene lookup returns CDR1 SGHAT and CDR2 FQNNGV. V shed 5 bases and J 14 bases; nucleotides not matched to a gene: 12. The CDR3 sequence is 15 residues long. The CDR3 bases are TGTGCCAGCAGCCTGTCGACTAGCGGGAGGGCTGGTTCGTATTTT. This sequence encodes CASSLSTSGRAGSYF.

This clonotype has a count of ten or more. The chain combines TRBV30 with TRBJ2-5, with D possibly being TRBD1 (6 bases). CDR3 length: 13 amino acids. The germline V and J ends were trimmed by 4 bases and 2 bases, with 11 bases remaining between them. Looked up from germline, CDR1 is GTSNPN and CDR2 is SVGIG (reference sequence). The CDR3 protein is CAWTGTRQETQYF. The CDR3 nucleotides are TGTGCCTGGACCGGGACAAGACAAGAGACCCAGTACTTC.

This clonotype was counted between two and nine times. The chain is built from TRBV6-2 or TRBV6-3 and TRBJ2-4; D gene uncertain. The germline V gene has CDR1 MNHEY and CDR2 SVGEGT. Trimming cost V 0 bases and J 2 bases, with 11 bases left between them. This CDR3 contains 16 residues. The CDR3 bases are TGTGCCAGCAGTTACTCGATAAGGCCCCCCAAAAACATTCAGTACTTC. It translates to CASSYSIRPPKNIQYF.

This clonotype was observed a handful of times. The chain joins TRBV12-3 or TRBV12-4 to TRBJ2-5; 7 nucleotides line up with TRBD2. The V gene end was trimmed by 5 bases and the J gene end by 4 bases; junction bases not matched to a gene: 10. The CDR3 has 15 amino acids. The CDR3 protein is CASSQRGGLGETQYF. The CDR3 region has the DNA TGTGCCAGCAGTCAGCGGGGCGGGCTGGGAGAGACCCAGTACTTC.

The sample holds many counts of this clonotype. This sequence joins TRBV7-9 and TRBJ2-1, with 9 bases identical to TRBD2. The J segment lost 7 bases and the V segment lost 5 bases, leaving 9 bases of the junction unmatched. Germline-derived CDR1 and CDR2 are SEHNR and FQNEAQ (reference sequence). The CDR3 length is 15 residues. CDR3 sequence (DNA): TGTGCCAGCAGCCCGGCTAGCGGGAAGGGGAATGAGCAGTTCTTC. Translated: CASSPASGKGNEQFF.